This TCR beta chain came from a study of blood T cells in healthy people across ages. Overall study results and limits: Donor CMV status was unknown, possibly confounding expanded clonotype changes.

The authors ran a second PCR of about 6 to 11 cycles using a sample-barcoded 5' primer and a J-beta primer mix. Carrying 12 random nucleotides, a template-switch adaptor labeled each individual cDNA molecule. Sequencing of every sample gave 2.5 million or more CDR3-containing paired-end reads. TCRdb recomputed calls from the 5' RACE reads with MiXCR, one row per CDR3 protein. The sample holds more than 900,000 distinct CDR3 sequences, around 25% seen once. Germline assignment: CDR1 DFQATT and CDR2 SNEGSKA (reference sequence). The CDR3 totals 14 residues. This clonotype was observed a handful of times. What it binds is not known. These data were also reused for a study on T cells of mothers and their children. From that report: All RNA that had been extracted was used for cDNA synthesis at around 1.6 ug per 15 ul.

The clonotype was recovered from a girl between 2 and 10 years old in good health. V usage is TRBV20-1 and J usage is TRBJ2-1; 7 bases map to TRBD2. The J call may be wrong; the DNA end is better matched by TRBJ2-5. The sample taken for sequencing was blood. CDR3 sequence (DNA): TGCAGTGCTAGAGAGATCGGGGGAGGGGAGACCCAGTACTTC. Its translation: CSAREIGGGETQYF.